Following are 21 T cell receptor beta chains from one sample sequenced in a study of vaccination and CD4 T cells after COVID-19. Treatment of the sample: approximately nine-day PBMC culture with coronavirus spike peptide pools or control peptides (ViraFEST assay). Sequenced with the Oncomine TCR Beta short-read assay was DNA taken from cultured CD4+ T cells. TCRdb re-called the PCR reads through MiXCR, storing one row per CDR3 protein. The sample comprises about 23,000 distinct CDR3 sequences, under 65% of which are singletons, and about 3% rests with the top ten. These receptors' targets are unknown. Sequenced: CD4+ T cells from blood, cultured in vitro. These receptors were collected from a human donor who had recovered from COVID-19.

In this sample, this clonotype turned up a few times. The J gene is TRBJ1-2, the V gene TRBV7-8; 9 bases match TRBD1. This CDR3 spans 15 amino acids. V lost 3 bases to trimming and J lost 4 bases; unmatched junction nucleotides: 6. Germline loops: CDR1 SGHVS, CDR2 FQNEAQ. CDR3 loop: CASSFGQGRGYGYTF. In nucleotides, the CDR3 is TGTGCCAGCAGCTTCGGACAGGGGAGAGGCTATGGCTACACCTTC. Supplemented by reference TRBV7-8 and TRBJ1-2, the full variable domain reads GAGVSQSPRYKVAKRGQDVALRCDPISGHVSLFWYQQALGQGPEFLTYFQNEAQLDKSGLPSDRFFAERPEGSVSTLKIQRTQQEDSAVYLCASSFGQGRGYGYTFGSGTRLTVV.

The chain recombines TRBV20-1 with TRBJ2-7; unclear D gene. CDR1 and CDR2 from the germline V gene are DFQATT and SNEGSKA (reference sequence). V was trimmed by 0 bases and J by 0 bases, leaving 9 bases between them. The CDR3 consists of 14 residues. CDR3 sequence: CSARDRPSSYEQYF. In DNA, the CDR3 is TGCAGTGCTAGAGATCGTCCTAGCTCCTACGAGCAGTACTTC.

V is TRBV19 and J is TRBJ2-4, with TRBD1 matching over 8 bases. Germline trimming cut 4 bases from V and 6 bases from J; bases unmatched to any gene: 5. Germline-derived CDR1 and CDR2 are LNHDA and SQIVND (reference sequence). This CDR3 spans 14 amino acids. CDR3 in amino acids: CASSRTGQGNIQYF. The CDR3 region has the DNA TGTGCCAGTAGTAGAACTGGACAGGGAAACATTCAGTACTTC. The full variable domain, in which reference TRBV19 and TRBJ2-4 provide the parts outside the CDR3, is DGGITQSPKYLFRKEGQNVTLSCEQNLNHDAMYWYRQDPGQGLRLIYYSQIVNDFQKGDIAEGYSVSREKKESFPLTVTSAQKNPTAFYLCASSRTGQGNIQYFGAGTRLSVL.

This chain uses TRBV20-1 with TRBJ2-2; D is perhaps TRBD2 (5 bases). V lost 6 bases to trimming and J lost 3 bases, with 14 bases between them. The germline V gene encodes CDR1 DFQATT and CDR2 SNEGSKA (reference sequence). The CDR3 is 14 amino acids. CDR3 in DNA: TGCAGTGCGACTTCGGACTTTTACACCGGGGAGCTGTTTTTT. Protein: CSATSDFYTGELFF.

This clonotype was counted only a few times. The chain couples TRBV20-1 to TRBJ2-7, with 9 bases identical to TRBD1. Losses at the gene ends were 3 bases for V and 0 bases for J; bases not matched to a gene: 6. This CDR3 comprises 15 residues. Germline V gives CDR1 DFQATT, CDR2 SNEGSKA (reference sequence). The CDR3 nucleotides read TGCAGTGCTAGGACGGCGACAGGGGGCTCCTACGAGCAGTACTTC. This codes for CSARTATGGSYEQYF.

V usage is TRBV15 and J usage is TRBJ1-1, with D perhaps matching TRBD1 (5 bases). V was clipped by 1 base and J by 8 bases, with 8 bases between them. This CDR3 has 12 amino acids. Germline CDR1 reads LNHNV; CDR2 reads YYDKDF (reference sequence). The CDR3 nucleotides read TGTGCCACCAGCAGAGCGTCAGGGGAAGCTTTCTTT. It encodes CATSRASGEAFF.

This clonotype was counted only a few times. The chain combines TRBV19 with TRBJ1-6, with D perhaps matching TRBD1 (6 bases). The germline CDR1 and CDR2 sequences are LNHDA and SQIVND (reference sequence). The CDR3 sequence is 16 residues long. The germline V and J ends were trimmed by 6 bases and 7 bases, with 19 bases remaining between them. The CDR3 bases are TGTGCCAGTAGGACCCTTGTACAGGGTAACAATTCACCCCTCCACTTT. Its translation: CASRTLVQGNNSPLHF. The full variable domain, rest sourced from reference TRBV19 and TRBJ1-6, is DGGITQSPKYLFRKEGQNVTLSCEQNLNHDAMYWYRQDPGQGLRLIYYSQIVNDFQKGDIAEGYSVSREKKESFPLTVTSAQKNPTAFYLCASRTLVQGNNSPLHFGNGTRLTVT.

The rearrangement uses TRBV7-2 and TRBJ1-2, with TRBD1 matching 8 bases. Germline-derived CDR1 and CDR2 are SGHTA and FQGNSA. The CDR3 covers 14 residues. V lost 3 bases to trimming and J lost 4 bases; unmatched junction nucleotides: 4. The CDR3 DNA reads as TGTGCCAGCAGCTTGGACAGGGCAGGCTATGGCTACACCTTC. This translates into CASSLDRAGYGYTF.

This chain connects TRBV27 to TRBJ1-4; the D is unclear. The germline V and J ends were trimmed by 6 bases and 0 bases, with 11 bases remaining between them. This CDR3 spans 15 amino acids. The germline V gene has CDR1 MNHEY and CDR2 SMNVEV (reference sequence). The CDR3: CASRSDTTTNEKLFF. Here the CDR3 DNA reads TGTGCCAGCAGATCCGACACGACAACTAATGAAAAACTGTTTTTT.

J is TRBJ2-4 and V is TRBV6-1, with D possibly matching TRBD2 (7 bases). This CDR3 region has 15 residues. Looked up from germline, CDR1 is MNHNS and CDR2 is SASEGT. With 5 bases removed from V and 5 bases from J, the gap between germline ends came to 16 bases. CDR3 in amino acids: CASSRWTRGQNIQYF. In DNA form, the CDR3 reads TGTGCCAGCAGTCGCTGGACGCGGGGGCAAAACATTCAGTACTTC.

The chain links TRBV19 to TRBJ2-2; no reliable D call. CDR1 is LNHDA and CDR2 is SQIVND in the germline V gene (reference sequence). The CDR3 extends over 12 amino acids. V gave up 1 base and J gave up 7 bases, with 4 bases separating them. The CDR3 region has the DNA TGTGCCAGTAGTATAGCTGGCGGGGAGCTGTTTTTT. This codes for CASSIAGGELFF.

The CDR3 spells CASSFFTGGAGELFF. The CDR3, as DNA: TGTGCCAGCAGTTTTTTTACAGGGGGGGCCGGGGAGCTGTTTTTT. V is TRBV12-3 or TRBV12-4 and J is TRBJ2-2; D is possibly TRBD1 (8 bases). V gave up 3 bases and J gave up 6 bases, with 14 bases separating them. The CDR3 covers 15 residues.

The chain is built from TRBV7-3 and TRBJ2-1, with 7 bases fitting TRBD2. Unmatched junction bases numbered 7, after V lost 2 bases and J lost 3 bases. Germline V gene data show CDR1 as SGHTA and CDR2 as FQGTGA. The CDR3 is 16 residues long. For the CDR3, the DNA is TGTGCCAGCAGCTTAGTGTCGGGGGGAAGCTACAATGAGCAGTTCTTC. Translating gives CASSLVSGGSYNEQFF.

This clonotype was detected a few times. This CDR3 reads CASSLWASSYNEQFF. CDR3 DNA: TGTGCCAGCAGCTTGTGGGCAAGCTCCTACAATGAGCAGTTCTTC. V is TRBV7-9 and J is TRBJ2-1; D gene uncertain. V was pared by 3 bases and J by 0 bases, with 9 bases between. Germline CDR1 and CDR2: SEHNR and FQNEAQ (reference sequence). The CDR3 extends over 15 amino acids.

The chain joins TRBV6-2 or TRBV6-3 to TRBJ2-1; 8 bases map to TRBD2. Germline V CDR1 and CDR2: MNHEY, SVGEGT. V trimming: 2 bases; J trimming: 6 bases; junction bases outside the gene matches: 3. The CDR3 has 14 amino acids. DNA of the CDR3: TGTGCCAGCAGTTACGCCGGGACTAGCAATGAGCAGTTCTTC. This encodes CASSYAGTSNEQFF.

The rearrangement joins TRBV20-1 to TRBJ2-7; D is unclear. This CDR3 is built from 14 residues. V gave up 0 bases and J gave up 3 bases, with 12 bases separating them. The germline CDR1 and CDR2 sequences are DFQATT and SNEGSKA (reference sequence). CDR3 nucleotide sequence: TGCAGTGCTAGAGATCCCGCGGAACTCTACGAGCAGTACTTC. It encodes CSARDPAELYEQYF.

The chain is built from TRBV5-5 and TRBJ1-1; D perhaps matches TRBD1 (5 bases). Trimming removed 1 base from V and 11 bases from J, with 15 bases in between. Germline V gene lookup returns CDR1 SGHKS and CDR2 YYEKEE (reference sequence). The CDR3 runs to 13 residues. Here the CDR3 reads CASSLQLGGSAFF. The CDR3 DNA is TGTGCCAGCAGCTTGCAATTGGGGGGAAGTGCTTTCTTT.

This clonotype has more than one count but fewer than ten. The chain employs TRBV6-1 and TRBJ1-2; a weak D match, TRBD1 (5 bases). Germline assignment: CDR1 MNHNS and CDR2 SASEGT. This CDR3 spans 14 amino acids. Trimming pared 1 base from V and 7 bases from J, leaving 13 bases between. In DNA form, the CDR3 reads TGTGCCAGCAGTGAAGACATTCCGGGACCTGGCTACACCTTC. Translation gives CASSEDIPGPGYTF.

V usage is TRBV20-1 and J usage is TRBJ1-3; the D is unclear. Per germline, CDR1 DFQATT and CDR2 SNEGSKA (reference sequence). V lost 2 bases, J lost 8 bases, and 10 bases lay in between. The CDR3 runs 12 residues. CDR3 loop: CSARLGPDTIYF. The CDR3 DNA reads TGCAGTGCTAGATTGGGCCCCGACACCATATATTTT.

The V and J genes are TRBV7-9 and TRBJ1-4, with TRBD1 matching 8 bases. The CDR3 consists of 16 residues. V was pared by 5 bases and J by 4 bases, with 9 bases of the junction left unmatched. Germline-derived CDR1 and CDR2 are SEHNR and FQNEAQ (reference sequence). The CDR3 loop is CASSPDRASHNEKLFF. DNA for the CDR3: TGTGCCAGCAGCCCGGACAGGGCCAGCCATAATGAAAAACTGTTTTTT.

This chain connects TRBV29-1 to TRBJ1-2; D ambiguous. The CDR3 contains 13 residues. Trimming took off 3 bases at V and 7 bases at J, with 15 bases between the two ends. CDR1 and CDR2 from the germline V gene are SQVTM and ANQGSEA. The CDR3 reads CSVELLGIGGYTF. Written as DNA, the CDR3 is TGCAGCGTTGAGCTTTTGGGAATCGGTGGCTACACCTTC.